The TCR beta chain under discussion was sequenced for a study of blood T cell repertoires in COVID-19. The germline gives CDR1 SGHRS, CDR2 YFSETQ. The CDR3 totals 15 residues. The J segment lost 7 bases and the V segment lost 4 bases, leaving 8 bases of the junction unmatched. Some clones are missing from TCRdb's copy, which holds only in-frame ones; the method was immunoSEQ multiplex PCR. The sample yields 65,000 to 95,000 clones, 75% to 85% seen once. The TCR sequence derives from a woman aged 50 to 60 with acute or convalescent COVID-19. The source material was peripheral blood. The chain uses TRBV5-1 and TRBJ1-6; 7 bases are a match to TRBD1. CDR3 region: CASSPQGIPNSPLHF. In DNA form, the CDR3 reads TGCGCCAGCAGCCCACAGGGGATACCAAATTCACCCCTCCACTTT.